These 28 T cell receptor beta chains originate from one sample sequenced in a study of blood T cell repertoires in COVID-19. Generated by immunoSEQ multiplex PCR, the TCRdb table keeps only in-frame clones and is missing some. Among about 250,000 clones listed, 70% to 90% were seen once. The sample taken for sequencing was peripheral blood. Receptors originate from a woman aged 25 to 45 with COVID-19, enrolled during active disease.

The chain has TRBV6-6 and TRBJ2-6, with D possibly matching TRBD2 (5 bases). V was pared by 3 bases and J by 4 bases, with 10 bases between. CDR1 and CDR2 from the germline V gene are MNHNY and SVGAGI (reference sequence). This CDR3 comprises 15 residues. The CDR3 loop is CASSYDGNGANVLTF. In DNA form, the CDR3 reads TGTGCCAGCAGTTATGACGGGAACGGGGCCAACGTCCTGACTTTC.

The CDR3 is CAISELGRQADTQYF. In DNA form, the CDR3 reads TGTGCCATCAGTGAGTTGGGCCGGCAGGCAGATACGCAGTATTTT. This chain uses TRBV10-3 with TRBJ2-3; D gene unclear. The CDR3 length is 15 residues. Looked up from germline, CDR1 is ENHRY and CDR2 is SYGVKD. With 1 base removed from V and 4 bases from J, the gap between germline ends came to 12 bases.

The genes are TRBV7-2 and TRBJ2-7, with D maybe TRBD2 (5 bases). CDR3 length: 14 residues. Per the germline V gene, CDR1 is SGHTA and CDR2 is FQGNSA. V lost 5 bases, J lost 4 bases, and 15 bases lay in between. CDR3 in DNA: TGTGCCAGCAGCCCAAAAATTACGGGGTACGAGCAGTACTTC. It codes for CASSPKITGYEQYF.

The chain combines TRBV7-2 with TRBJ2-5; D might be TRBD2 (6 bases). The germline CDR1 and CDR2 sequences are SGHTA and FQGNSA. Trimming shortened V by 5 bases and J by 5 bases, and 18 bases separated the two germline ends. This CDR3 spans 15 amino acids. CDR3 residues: CASSPRTNPGETQYF. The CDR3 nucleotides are TGTGCCAGCAGCCCGCGGACTAATCCGGGGGAGACCCAGTACTTC. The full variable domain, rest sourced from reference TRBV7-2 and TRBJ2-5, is GAGVSQSPSNKVTEKGKDVELRCDPISGHTALYWYRQSLGQGLEFLIYFQGNSAPDKSGLPSDRFSAERTGGSVSTLTIQRTQQEDSAVYLCASSPRTNPGETQYFGPGTRLLVL.

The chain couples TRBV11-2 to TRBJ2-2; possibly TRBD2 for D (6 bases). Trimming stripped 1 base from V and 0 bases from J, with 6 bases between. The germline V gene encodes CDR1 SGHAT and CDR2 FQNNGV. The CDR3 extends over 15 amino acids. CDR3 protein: CASSLGLANTGELFF. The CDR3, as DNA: TGTGCCAGCAGCTTAGGACTAGCGAACACCGGGGAGCTGTTTTTT. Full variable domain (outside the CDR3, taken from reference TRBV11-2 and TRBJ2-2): EAGVAQSPRYKIIEKRQSVAFWCNPISGHATLYWYQQILGQGPKLLIQFQNNGVVDDSQLPKDRFSAERLKGVDSTLKIQPAKLEDSAVYLCASSLGLANTGELFFGEGSRLTVL.

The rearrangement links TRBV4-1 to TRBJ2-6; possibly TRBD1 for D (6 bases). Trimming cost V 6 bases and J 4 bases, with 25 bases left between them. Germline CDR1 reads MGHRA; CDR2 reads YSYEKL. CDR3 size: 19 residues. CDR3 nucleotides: TGCGCCAGCAGTCGCCGAGGACAGTCCAACCCCCGAGGGGCCAACGTCCTGACTTTC. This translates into CASSRRGQSNPRGANVLTF.

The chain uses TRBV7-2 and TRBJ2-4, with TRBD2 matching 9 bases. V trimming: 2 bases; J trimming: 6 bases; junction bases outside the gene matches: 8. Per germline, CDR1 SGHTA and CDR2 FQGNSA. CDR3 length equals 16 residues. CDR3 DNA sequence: TGTGCCAGCAGCTTAAATCCCCTAGCGGGAATAAACATTCAGTACTTC. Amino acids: CASSLNPLAGINIQYF.

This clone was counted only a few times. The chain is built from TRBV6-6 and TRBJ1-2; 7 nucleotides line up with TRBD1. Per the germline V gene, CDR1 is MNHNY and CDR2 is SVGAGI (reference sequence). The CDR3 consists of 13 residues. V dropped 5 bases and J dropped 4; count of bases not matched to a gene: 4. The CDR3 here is CASSHGQAYGYTF. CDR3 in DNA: TGTGCCAGCAGTCATGGACAGGCCTATGGCTACACCTTC.

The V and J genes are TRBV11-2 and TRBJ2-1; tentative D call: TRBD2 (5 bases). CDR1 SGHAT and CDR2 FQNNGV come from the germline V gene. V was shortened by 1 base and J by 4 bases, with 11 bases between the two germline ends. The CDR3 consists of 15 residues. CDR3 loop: CASSLVRGSYNEQFF. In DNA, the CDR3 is TGTGCCAGCAGCTTAGTCCGGGGTTCGTACAATGAGCAGTTCTTC.

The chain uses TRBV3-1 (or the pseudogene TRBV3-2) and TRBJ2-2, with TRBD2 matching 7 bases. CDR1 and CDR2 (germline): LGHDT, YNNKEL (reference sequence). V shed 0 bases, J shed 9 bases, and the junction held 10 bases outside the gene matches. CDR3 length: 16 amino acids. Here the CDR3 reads CASSQDGAGVNRELFF. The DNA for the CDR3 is TGTGCCAGCAGCCAAGATGGTGCGGGAGTTAACCGGGAGCTGTTTTTT.

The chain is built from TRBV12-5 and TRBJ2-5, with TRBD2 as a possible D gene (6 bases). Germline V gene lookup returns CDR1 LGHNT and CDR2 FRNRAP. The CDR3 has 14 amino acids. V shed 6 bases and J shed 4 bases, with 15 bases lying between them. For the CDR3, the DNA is TGTGCTAGTGGGGGCCGAGCGGAGGGAGAGACCCAGTACTTC. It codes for CASGGRAEGETQYF. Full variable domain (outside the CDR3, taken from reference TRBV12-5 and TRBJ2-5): DARVTQTPRHKVTEMGQEVTMRCQPILGHNTVFWYRQTMMQGLELLAYFRNRAPLDDSGMPKDRFSAEMPDATLATLKIQPSEPRDSAVYFCASGGRAEGETQYFGPGTRLLVL.

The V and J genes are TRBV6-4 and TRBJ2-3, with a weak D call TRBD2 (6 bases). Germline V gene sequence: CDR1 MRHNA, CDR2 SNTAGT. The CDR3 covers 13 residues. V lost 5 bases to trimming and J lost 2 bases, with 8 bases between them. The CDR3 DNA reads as TGTGCCAGCAGTAGGGACTTCACAGATACGCAGTATTTT. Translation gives CASSRDFTDTQYF.

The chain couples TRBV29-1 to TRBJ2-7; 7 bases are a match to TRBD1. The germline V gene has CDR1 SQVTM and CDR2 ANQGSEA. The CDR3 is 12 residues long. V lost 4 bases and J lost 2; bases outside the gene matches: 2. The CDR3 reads CSVGDRTYEQYF. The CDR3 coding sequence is TGCAGCGTTGGGGACAGAACCTACGAGCAGTACTTC.

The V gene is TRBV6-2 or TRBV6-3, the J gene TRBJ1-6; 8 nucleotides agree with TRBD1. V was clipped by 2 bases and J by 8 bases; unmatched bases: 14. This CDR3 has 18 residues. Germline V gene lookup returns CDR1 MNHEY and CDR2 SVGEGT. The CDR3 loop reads CASSYITGQGSSDSPLHF. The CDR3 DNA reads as TGTGCCAGCAGTTACATCACCGGACAGGGAAGTTCGGATTCACCCCTCCACTTT.

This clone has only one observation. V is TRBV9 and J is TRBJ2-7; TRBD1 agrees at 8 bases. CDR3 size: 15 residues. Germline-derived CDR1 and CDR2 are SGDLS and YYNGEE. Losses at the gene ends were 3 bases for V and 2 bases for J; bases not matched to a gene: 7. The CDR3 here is CASSAGTGQTYEQYF. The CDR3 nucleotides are TGTGCCAGCAGCGCCGGGACAGGCCAGACCTACGAGCAGTACTTC.

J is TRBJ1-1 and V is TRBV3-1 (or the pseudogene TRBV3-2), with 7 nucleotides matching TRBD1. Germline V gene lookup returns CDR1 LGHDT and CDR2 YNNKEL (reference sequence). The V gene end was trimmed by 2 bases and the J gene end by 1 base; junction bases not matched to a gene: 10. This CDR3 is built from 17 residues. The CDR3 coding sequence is TGTGCCAGCAGCCAACCAACACGGACAGGAGAGAACACTGAAGCTTTCTTT. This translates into CASSQPTRTGENTEAFF.

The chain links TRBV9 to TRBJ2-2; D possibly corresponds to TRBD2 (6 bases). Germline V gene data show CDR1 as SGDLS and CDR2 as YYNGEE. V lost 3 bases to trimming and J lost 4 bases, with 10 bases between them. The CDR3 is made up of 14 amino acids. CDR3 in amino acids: CASSGGTLTGELFF. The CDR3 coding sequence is TGTGCCAGCAGCGGTGGGACTCTCACCGGGGAGCTGTTTTTT.

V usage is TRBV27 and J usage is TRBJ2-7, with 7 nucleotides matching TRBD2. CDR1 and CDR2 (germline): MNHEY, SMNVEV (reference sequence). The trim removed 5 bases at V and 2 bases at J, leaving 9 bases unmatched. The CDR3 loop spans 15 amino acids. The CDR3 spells CASSLRTGTTYEQYF. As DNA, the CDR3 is TGTGCCAGCAGTCTAAGAACCGGGACTACCTACGAGCAGTACTTC.

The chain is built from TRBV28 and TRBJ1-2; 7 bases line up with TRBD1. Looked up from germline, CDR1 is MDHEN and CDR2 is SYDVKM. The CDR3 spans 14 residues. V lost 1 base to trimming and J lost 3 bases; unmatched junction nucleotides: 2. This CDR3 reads CASSLSGQHYGYTF. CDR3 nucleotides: TGTGCCAGCAGTTTATCGGGACAGCACTATGGCTACACCTTC.

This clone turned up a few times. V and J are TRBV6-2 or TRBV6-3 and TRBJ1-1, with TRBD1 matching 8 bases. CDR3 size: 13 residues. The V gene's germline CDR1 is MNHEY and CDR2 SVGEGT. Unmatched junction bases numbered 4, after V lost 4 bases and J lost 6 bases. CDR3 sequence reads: CASSWDRKAEAFF. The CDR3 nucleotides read TGTGCCAGCAGTTGGGACAGGAAGGCTGAAGCTTTCTTT.

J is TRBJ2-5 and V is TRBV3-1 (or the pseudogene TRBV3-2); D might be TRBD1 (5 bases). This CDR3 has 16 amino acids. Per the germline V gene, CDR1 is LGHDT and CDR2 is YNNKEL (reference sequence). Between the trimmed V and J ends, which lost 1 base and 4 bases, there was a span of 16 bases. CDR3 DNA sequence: TGTGCCAGCAGCCAAGCAGGGATCAGGGTCCGAGAGACCCAGTACTTC. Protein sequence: CASSQAGIRVRETQYF.

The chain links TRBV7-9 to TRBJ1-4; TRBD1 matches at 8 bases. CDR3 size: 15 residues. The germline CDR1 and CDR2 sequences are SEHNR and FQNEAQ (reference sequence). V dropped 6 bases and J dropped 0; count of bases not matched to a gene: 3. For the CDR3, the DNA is TGTGCCAGCAGTCCGGGACAGGCAACTAATGAAAAACTGTTTTTT. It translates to CASSPGQATNEKLFF.

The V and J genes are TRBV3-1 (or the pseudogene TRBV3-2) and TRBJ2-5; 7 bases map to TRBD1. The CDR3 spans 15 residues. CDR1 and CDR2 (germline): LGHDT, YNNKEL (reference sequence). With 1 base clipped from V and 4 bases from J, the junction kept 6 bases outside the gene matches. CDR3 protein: CASSQGTTGTETQYF. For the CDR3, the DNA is TGTGCCAGCAGCCAAGGGACGACAGGGACAGAGACCCAGTACTTC.

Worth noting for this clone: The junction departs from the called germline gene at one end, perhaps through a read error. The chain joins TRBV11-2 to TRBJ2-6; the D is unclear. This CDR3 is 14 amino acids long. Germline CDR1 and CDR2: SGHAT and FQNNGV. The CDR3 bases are TGTGCCAGCAGCCCAAAACACGGAAACTTTGCCGAGGCTTTC. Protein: CASSPKHGNFAEAF. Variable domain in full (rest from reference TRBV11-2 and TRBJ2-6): EAGVAQSPRYKIIEKRQSVAFWCNPISGHATLYWYQQILGQGPKLLIQFQNNGVVDDSQLPKDRFSAERLKGVDSTLKIQPAKLEDSAVYLCASSPKHGNFAEAFGAGSRLTVL.

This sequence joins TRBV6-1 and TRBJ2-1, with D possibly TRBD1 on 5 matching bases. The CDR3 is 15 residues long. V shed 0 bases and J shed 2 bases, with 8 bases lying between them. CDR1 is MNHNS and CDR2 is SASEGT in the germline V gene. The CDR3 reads CASSEAAGTYNEQFF. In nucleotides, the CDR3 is TGTGCCAGCAGTGAAGCGGCAGGGACCTACAATGAGCAGTTCTTC.

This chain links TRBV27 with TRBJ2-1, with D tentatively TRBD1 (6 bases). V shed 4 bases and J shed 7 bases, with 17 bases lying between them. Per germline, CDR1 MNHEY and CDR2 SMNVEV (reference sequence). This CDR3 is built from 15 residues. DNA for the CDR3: TGTGCCAGCAGTTCATACAGGGATTCAGGAAATGAGCAGTTCTTC. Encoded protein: CASSSYRDSGNEQFF.

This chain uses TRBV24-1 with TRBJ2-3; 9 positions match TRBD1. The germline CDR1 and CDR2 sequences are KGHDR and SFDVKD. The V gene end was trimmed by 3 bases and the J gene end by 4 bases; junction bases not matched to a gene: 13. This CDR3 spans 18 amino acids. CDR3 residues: CATSDPYGQGIGSDTQYF. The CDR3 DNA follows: TGTGCCACCAGTGATCCTTACGGACAGGGGATCGGGTCAGATACGCAGTATTTT.

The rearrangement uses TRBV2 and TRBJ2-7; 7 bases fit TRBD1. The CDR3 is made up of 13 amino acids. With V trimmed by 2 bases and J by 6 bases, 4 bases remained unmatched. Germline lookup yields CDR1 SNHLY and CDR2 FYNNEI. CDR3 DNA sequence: TGTGCCAGCAGTGAAAGGGGGCCCGGCGAGCAGTACTTC. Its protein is CASSERGPGEQYF.